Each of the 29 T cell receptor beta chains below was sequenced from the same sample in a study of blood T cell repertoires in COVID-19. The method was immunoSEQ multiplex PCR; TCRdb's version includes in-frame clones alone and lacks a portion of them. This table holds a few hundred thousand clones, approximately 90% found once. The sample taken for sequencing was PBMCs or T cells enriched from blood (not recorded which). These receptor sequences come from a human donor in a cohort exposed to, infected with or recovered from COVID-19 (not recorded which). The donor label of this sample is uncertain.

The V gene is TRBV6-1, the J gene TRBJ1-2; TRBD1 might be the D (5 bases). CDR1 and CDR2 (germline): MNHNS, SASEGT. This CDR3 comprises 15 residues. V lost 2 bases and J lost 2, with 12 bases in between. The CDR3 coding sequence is TGTGCCAGCAGTGAATGGGGCAGGGCGAACTATGGCTACACCTTC. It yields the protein CASSEWGRANYGYTF.

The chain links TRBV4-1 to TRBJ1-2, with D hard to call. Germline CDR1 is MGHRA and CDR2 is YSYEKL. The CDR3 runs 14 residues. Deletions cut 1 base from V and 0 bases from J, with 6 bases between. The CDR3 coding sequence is TGCGCCAGCAGCCAAGTTCTATCTAACTATGGCTACACCTTC. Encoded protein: CASSQVLSNYGYTF.

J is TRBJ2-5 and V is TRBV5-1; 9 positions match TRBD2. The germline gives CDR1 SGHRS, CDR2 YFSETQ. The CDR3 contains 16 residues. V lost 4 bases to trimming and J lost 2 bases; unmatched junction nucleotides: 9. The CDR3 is CASSDPLAGVQETQYF. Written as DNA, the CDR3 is TGCGCCAGCAGCGACCCACTAGCGGGCGTACAAGAGACCCAGTACTTC.

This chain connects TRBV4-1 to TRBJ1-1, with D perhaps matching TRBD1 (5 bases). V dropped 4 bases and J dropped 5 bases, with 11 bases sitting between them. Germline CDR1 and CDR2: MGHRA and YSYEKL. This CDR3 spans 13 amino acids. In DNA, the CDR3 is TGCGCCAGCAGCCTGATCGGGGGGACTGAAGCTTTCTTT. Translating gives CASSLIGGTEAFF.

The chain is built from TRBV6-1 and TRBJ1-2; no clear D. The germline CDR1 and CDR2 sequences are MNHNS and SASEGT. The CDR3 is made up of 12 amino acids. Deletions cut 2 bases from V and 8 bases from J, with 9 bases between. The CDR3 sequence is CASSESRLGYTF. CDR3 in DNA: TGTGCCAGCAGTGAATCCCGTTTAGGCTACACCTTC.

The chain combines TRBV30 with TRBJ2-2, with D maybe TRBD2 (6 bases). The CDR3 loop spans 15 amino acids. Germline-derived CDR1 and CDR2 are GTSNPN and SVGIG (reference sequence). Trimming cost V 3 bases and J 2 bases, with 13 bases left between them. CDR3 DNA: TGTGCCTGGAGGAGGAGGGGCTTAAACACCGGGGAGCTGTTTTTT. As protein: CAWRRRGLNTGELFF.

The CDR3 sequence: CASSQPGGALHGYTF. The CDR3 DNA sequence: TGCGCCAGCAGCCAGCCGGGGGGCGCCCTCCATGGCTACACCTTC. The rearrangement uses TRBV4-3 and TRBJ1-2; D might be TRBD1 (6 bases). CDR1 LGHNA and CDR2 YSLEER come from the germline V gene. V lost 3 bases and J 6 bases, leaving 17 bases between the germline ends. There are 15 residues in the CDR3.

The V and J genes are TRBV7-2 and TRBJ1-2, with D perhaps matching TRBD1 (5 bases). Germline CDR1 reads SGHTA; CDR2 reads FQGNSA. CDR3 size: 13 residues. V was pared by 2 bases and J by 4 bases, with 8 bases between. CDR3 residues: CASSLIGVYGYTF. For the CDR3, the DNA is TGTGCCAGCAGCTTAATAGGGGTCTATGGCTACACCTTC.

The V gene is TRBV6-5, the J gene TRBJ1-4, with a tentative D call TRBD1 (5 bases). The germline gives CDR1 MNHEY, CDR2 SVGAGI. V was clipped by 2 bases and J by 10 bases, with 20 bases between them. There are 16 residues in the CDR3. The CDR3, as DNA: TGTGCCAGCAGTTACGGGGCAGAGGGCCGGGGGGGAAAACTGTTTTTT. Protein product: CASSYGAEGRGGKLFF.

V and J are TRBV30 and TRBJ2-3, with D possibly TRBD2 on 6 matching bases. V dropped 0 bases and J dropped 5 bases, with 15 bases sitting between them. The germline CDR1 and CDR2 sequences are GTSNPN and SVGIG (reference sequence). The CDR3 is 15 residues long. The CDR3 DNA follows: TGTGCCTGGAGTGTAGGAGGGTCCGGAAAAGATACGCAGTATTTT. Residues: CAWSVGGSGKDTQYF. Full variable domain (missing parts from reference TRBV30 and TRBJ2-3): SQTIHQWPATLVQPVGSPLSLECTVEGTSNPNLYWYRQAAGRGLQLLFYSVGIGQISSEVPQNLSASRPQDRQFILSSKKLLLSDSGFYLCAWSVGGSGKDTQYFGPGTRLTVL.

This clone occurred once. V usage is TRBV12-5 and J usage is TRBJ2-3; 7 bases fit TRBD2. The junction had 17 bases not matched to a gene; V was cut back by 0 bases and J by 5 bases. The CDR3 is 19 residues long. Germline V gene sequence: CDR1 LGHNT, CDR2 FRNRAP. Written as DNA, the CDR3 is TGTGCTAGTGGTTTGGTACATTTGGGGGGGAGAAAGAGTGGAGATACGCAGTATTTT. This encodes CASGLVHLGGRKSGDTQYF.

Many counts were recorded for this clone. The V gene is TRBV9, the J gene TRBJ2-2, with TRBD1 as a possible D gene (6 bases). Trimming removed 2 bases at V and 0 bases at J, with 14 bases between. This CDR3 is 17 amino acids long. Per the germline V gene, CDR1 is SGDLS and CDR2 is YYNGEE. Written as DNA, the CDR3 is TGTGCCAGCAGCGTTAACCCAGGGGCCCCGAACACCGGGGAGCTGTTTTTT. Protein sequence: CASSVNPGAPNTGELFF.

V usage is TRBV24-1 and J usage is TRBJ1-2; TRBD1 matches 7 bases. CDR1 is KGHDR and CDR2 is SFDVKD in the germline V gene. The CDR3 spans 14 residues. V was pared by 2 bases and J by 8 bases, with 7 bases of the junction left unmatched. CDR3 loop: CATSDSTGVWGYTF. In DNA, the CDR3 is TGTGCCACCAGTGATTCCACAGGGGTATGGGGCTACACCTTC.

This CDR3 reads CASSLVTGLRGYTF. In DNA form, the CDR3 reads TGCGCCAGCAGCTTGGTAACAGGGTTGAGGGGCTACACCTTC. The chain combines TRBV5-1 with TRBJ1-2; TRBD1 is a possible D gene (6 bases). The ends were cut back, 0 bases at V and 8 bases at J, with 14 bases in the middle. The CDR3 contains 14 residues. From germline, CDR1 is SGHRS and CDR2 YFSETQ.

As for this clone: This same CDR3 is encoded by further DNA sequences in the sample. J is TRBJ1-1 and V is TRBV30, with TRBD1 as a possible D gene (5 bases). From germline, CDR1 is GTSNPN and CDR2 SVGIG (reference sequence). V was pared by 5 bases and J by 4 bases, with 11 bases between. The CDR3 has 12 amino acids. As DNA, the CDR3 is TGTGCCTGGGCGTTGGGGGGCACTGAAGCTTTCTTT. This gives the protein CAWALGGTEAFF.

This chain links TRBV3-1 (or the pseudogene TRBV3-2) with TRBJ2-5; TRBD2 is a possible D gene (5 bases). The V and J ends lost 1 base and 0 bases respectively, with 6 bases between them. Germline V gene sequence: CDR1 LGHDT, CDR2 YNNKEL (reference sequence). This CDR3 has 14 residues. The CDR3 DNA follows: TGTGCCAGCAGCCAAGCACTAGACCAAGAGACCCAGTACTTC. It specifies CASSQALDQETQYF.

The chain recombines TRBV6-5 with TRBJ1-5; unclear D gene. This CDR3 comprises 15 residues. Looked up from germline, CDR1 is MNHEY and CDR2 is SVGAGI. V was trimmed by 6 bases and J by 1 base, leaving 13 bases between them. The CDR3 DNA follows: TGTGCCAGCAGCCTAAACGGGATCAGCAATCAGCCCCAGCATTTT. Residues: CASSLNGISNQPQHF.

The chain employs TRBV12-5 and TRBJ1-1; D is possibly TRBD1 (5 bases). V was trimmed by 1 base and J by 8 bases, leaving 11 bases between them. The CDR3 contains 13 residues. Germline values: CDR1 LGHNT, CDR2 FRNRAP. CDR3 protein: CASGLGGRLEAFF. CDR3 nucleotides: TGTGCTAGTGGTTTGGGGGGCCGGTTAGAAGCTTTCTTT.

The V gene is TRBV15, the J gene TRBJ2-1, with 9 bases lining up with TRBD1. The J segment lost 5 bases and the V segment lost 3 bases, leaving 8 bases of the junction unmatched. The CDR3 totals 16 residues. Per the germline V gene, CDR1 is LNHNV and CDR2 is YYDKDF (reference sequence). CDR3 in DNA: TGTGCCACCAGCAGTAGAACCGGGACAGGGAACAATGAGCAGTTCTTC. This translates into CATSSRTGTGNNEQFF.

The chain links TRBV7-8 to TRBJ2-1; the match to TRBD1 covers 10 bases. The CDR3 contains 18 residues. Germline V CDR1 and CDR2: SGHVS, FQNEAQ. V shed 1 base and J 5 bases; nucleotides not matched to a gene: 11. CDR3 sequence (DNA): TGTGCCAGCAGCTTAGTTCACTTAACCGGGACAGGGGACAATGAGCAGTTCTTC. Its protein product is CASSLVHLTGTGDNEQFF.

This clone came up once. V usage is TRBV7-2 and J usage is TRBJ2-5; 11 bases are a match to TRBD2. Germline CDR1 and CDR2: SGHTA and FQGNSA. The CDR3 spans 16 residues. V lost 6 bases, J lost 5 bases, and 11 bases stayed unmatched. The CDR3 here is CASRPIAGGDVETQYF. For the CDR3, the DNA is TGTGCCAGCAGGCCGATAGCGGGGGGGGACGTCGAGACCCAGTACTTC.

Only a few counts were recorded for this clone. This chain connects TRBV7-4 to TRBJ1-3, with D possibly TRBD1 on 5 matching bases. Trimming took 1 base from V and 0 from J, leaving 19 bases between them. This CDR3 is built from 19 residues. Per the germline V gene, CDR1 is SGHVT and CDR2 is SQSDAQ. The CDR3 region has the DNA TGTGCCAGCAGCTTAGTTTCTTTGGAGGGACTCGACTCTGGAAACACCATATATTTT. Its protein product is CASSLVSLEGLDSGNTIYF.

This CDR3 is CASSPGGQNTGELFF. The CDR3 DNA sequence: TGTGCCAGCAGCCCGGGGGGACAAAACACCGGGGAGCTGTTTTTT. The V gene is TRBV4-2, the J gene TRBJ2-2; D might be TRBD2 (7 bases). The CDR3 is 15 amino acids. CDR1 is LGHNA and CDR2 is YNFKEQ in the germline V gene. V dropped 4 bases and J dropped 2 bases, with 11 bases sitting between them.

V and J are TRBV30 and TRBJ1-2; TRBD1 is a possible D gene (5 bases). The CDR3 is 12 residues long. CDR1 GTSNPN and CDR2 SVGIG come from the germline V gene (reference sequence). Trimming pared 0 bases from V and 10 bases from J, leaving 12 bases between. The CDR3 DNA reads TGTGCCTGGAGTGTATTCGGGGGAGTCTACACCTTC. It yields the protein CAWSVFGGVYTF.

Here the CDR3 DNA reads TGCGCCAGCAGCCAAGCTCCAGGGGGCGCTTGGTATGGCTACACCTTC. It codes for CASSQAPGGAWYGYTF. The V gene is TRBV4-3, the J gene TRBJ1-2, with 8 bases fitting TRBD1. Per the germline V gene, CDR1 is LGHNA and CDR2 is YSLEER. The length of the CDR3 is 16 residues. J gave up 5 bases and V 1 base, and 9 bases lay outside the gene matches.

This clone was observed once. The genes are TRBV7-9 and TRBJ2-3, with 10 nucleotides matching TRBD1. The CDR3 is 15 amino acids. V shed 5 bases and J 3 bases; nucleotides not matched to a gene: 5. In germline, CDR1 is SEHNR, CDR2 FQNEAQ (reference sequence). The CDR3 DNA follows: TGTGCCAGCAGCCGACAGGGGGCGCAGACAGATACGCAGTATTTT. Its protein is CASSRQGAQTDTQYF.

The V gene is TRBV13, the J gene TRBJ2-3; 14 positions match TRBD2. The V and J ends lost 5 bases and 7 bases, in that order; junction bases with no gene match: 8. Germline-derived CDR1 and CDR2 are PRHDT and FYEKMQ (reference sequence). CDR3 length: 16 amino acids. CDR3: CASSATGTSGGNTQYF. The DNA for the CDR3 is TGTGCCAGCAGCGCAACCGGGACTAGCGGGGGCAATACGCAGTATTTT.

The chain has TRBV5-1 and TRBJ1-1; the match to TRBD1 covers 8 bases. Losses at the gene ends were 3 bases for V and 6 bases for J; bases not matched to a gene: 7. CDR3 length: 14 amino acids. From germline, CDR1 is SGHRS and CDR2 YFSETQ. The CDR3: CASSSLRQGPEAFF. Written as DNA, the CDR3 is TGCGCCAGCAGCTCCCTACGACAGGGGCCTGAAGCTTTCTTT.

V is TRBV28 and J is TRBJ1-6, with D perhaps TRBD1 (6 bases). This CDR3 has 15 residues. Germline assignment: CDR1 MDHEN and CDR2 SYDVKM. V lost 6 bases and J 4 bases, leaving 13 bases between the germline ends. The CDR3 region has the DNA TGTGCCAGCAGGATCAGGGGCGAATATAATTCACCCCTCCACTTT. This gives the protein CASRIRGEYNSPLHF.